The 19 T cell receptor beta chains below come from one sample, sequenced in a study of monozygotic twins with cystic fibrosis. Method: immunoSEQ multiplex PCR; TCRdb's copy keeps in-frame clones and lacks some. Of about 22,000 clones listed, about 97% are singletons. The specimen was blood. Every receptor here comes from a girl between 10 and 17 years old with cystic fibrosis.

CDR3 amino acids: CAWSDGLAEYNEQFF. In DNA form, the CDR3 reads TGTGCCTGGAGTGATGGACTAGCGGAGTACAATGAGCAGTTCTTC. V gene TRBV30 combines with J gene TRBJ2-1; TRBD2 matches 10 bases. With V trimmed by 1 base and J by 4 bases, 4 bases remained unmatched. This CDR3 contains 15 residues. CDR1 and CDR2 (germline): GTSNPN, SVGIG (reference sequence).

The V and J genes are TRBV7-2 and TRBJ2-7; D gene unclear. Per the germline V gene, CDR1 is SGHTA and CDR2 is FQGNSA. Deletions cut 5 bases from V and 3 bases from J, with 8 bases between. The CDR3 has 12 amino acids. The CDR3 reads CASSQVDYEQYF. The DNA for the CDR3 is TGTGCCAGCAGCCAGGTCGACTACGAGCAGTACTTC.

The chain has TRBV7-2 and TRBJ2-7; perhaps TRBD2 as D (5 bases). Per germline, CDR1 SGHTA and CDR2 FQGNSA. V gave up 1 base and J gave up 3 bases, with 22 bases separating them. The CDR3 has 18 amino acids. The DNA of the CDR3 is TGTGCCAGCAGCTTAGGGCTGGGTGGGAGTTGGAATTACTACGAGCAGTACTTC. Translating gives CASSLGLGGSWNYYEQYF.

This clone was seen once. V usage is TRBV13 and J usage is TRBJ2-2; D is unclear. The CDR3 has 14 amino acids. From germline, CDR1 is PRHDT and CDR2 FYEKMQ (reference sequence). V was clipped by 3 bases and J by 6 bases, with 11 bases between them. Here the CDR3 reads CASSFGRAAGELFF. CDR3 nucleotide sequence: TGTGCCAGCAGCTTCGGAAGGGCGGCCGGGGAGCTGTTTTTT.

This chain connects TRBV6-6 to TRBJ2-1; D may be TRBD2 (6 bases). Germline CDR1 is MNHNY and CDR2 is SVGAGI (reference sequence). V lost 5 bases to trimming and J lost 5 bases, with 10 bases between them. There are 13 residues in the CDR3. The CDR3 loop is CASSVTSNNEQFF. CDR3 nucleotide sequence: TGTGCCAGCAGTGTGACTAGTAACAATGAGCAGTTCTTC.

The chain joins TRBV7-2 to TRBJ2-7; 10 nucleotides agree with TRBD2. Germline CDR1 reads SGHTA; CDR2 reads FQGNSA. The CDR3 totals 14 residues. After removal of 3 bases from V and 5 bases from J, the junction contained 4 bases not matched to a gene. The DNA for the CDR3 is TGTGCCAGCAGCTTTAGCGGGAGGACGGACGAGCAGTACTTC. It yields the protein CASSFSGRTDEQYF.

This chain links TRBV28 with TRBJ2-6; TRBD2 agrees at 11 bases. Germline CDR1 reads MDHEN; CDR2 reads SYDVKM. This CDR3 comprises 17 residues. V was pared by 10 bases and J by 0 bases, with 8 bases of the junction left unmatched. Here the CDR3 DNA reads TGTGCCACAATGGGACTAGCGGATCTCTCTGGGGCCAACGTCCTGACTTTC. It encodes CATMGLADLSGANVLTF.

The rearrangement uses TRBV5-4 and TRBJ2-1; a possible D gene is TRBD1 (5 bases). Germline lookup yields CDR1 SGHNT and CDR2 YYREEE (reference sequence). Deletions cut 3 bases from V and 2 bases from J, with 12 bases between. This CDR3 is 15 amino acids long. The CDR3 DNA follows: TGTGCCAGCAGCTCACGACAACAGGCCTACAATGAGCAGTTCTTC. Residues: CASSSRQQAYNEQFF.

The J gene is TRBJ2-2, the V gene TRBV4-3; D remains ambiguous. Germline-derived CDR1 and CDR2 are LGHNA and YSLEER. The CDR3 consists of 15 residues. Trimming shortened V by 2 bases and J by 5 bases, and 12 bases separated the two germline ends. In nucleotides, the CDR3 is TGCGCCAGCAGCCAAAACAGCGTGGTGACCGGGGAGCTGTTTTTT. As protein: CASSQNSVVTGELFF.

The J gene is TRBJ2-1, the V gene TRBV11-2; no definite D call. Per germline, CDR1 SGHAT and CDR2 FQNNGV. V was trimmed by 3 bases and J by 7 bases, leaving 13 bases between them. There are 14 residues in the CDR3. The CDR3 reads CASSFELALNEQFF. The CDR3 DNA reads TGTGCCAGCAGCTTTGAGTTGGCACTGAATGAGCAGTTCTTC.

The rearrangement uses TRBV28 and TRBJ1-2, with no clear D. V was cut by 4 bases and J by 8 bases, with 17 bases left in between. Germline V CDR1 and CDR2: MDHEN, SYDVKM. This CDR3 is 14 amino acids long. CDR3 coding DNA: TGTGCCAGCAGTTCCCAACCTGGGGTTGGAGGCTACACCTTC. This codes for CASSSQPGVGGYTF.

V is TRBV7-8 and J is TRBJ1-3; tentative D call: TRBD1 (6 bases). Germline assignment: CDR1 SGHVS and CDR2 FQNEAQ. This CDR3 is 15 amino acids long. V lost 2 bases and J lost 2, with 10 bases in between. CDR3: CASSLRPGAGNTIYF. CDR3 bases: TGTGCCAGCAGCTTAAGGCCAGGGGCTGGAAACACCATATATTTT.

CDR3 in amino acids: CASKGSLYEQYV. The CDR3 DNA follows: TGTGCCAGCAAGGGTAGTCTCTACGAGCAGTACGTC. This chain joins TRBV2 and TRBJ2-7, with D unclear. The CDR3 is 12 amino acids. Trimming took 7 bases from V and 3 from J, leaving 10 bases between them. Germline CDR1 reads SNHLY; CDR2 reads FYNNEI.

This clone was recorded only once. V and J are TRBV9 and TRBJ2-1; maybe TRBD2 (6 bases). The CDR3 has 12 amino acids. Trimming removed 0 bases from V and 13 bases from J, with 11 bases in between. Germline V CDR1 and CDR2: SGDLS, YYNGEE. CDR3 loop: CASSVAGGVQFF. Written as DNA, the CDR3 is TGTGCCAGCAGCGTAGCTGGCGGGGTCCAGTTCTTC.

V and J are TRBV2 and TRBJ2-7; D may be TRBD2 (6 bases). The length of the CDR3 is 15 residues. CDR1 SNHLY and CDR2 FYNNEI come from the germline V gene. Trimming cost V 8 bases and J 2 bases, with 19 bases left between them. The CDR3 reads CASRGMREAPYEQYV. The CDR3 bases are TGTGCCAGCCGGGGGATGAGGGAGGCTCCCTACGAGCAGTACGTC.

This CDR3 reads CASSLRLAGGMNEQYV. In nucleotides, the CDR3 is TGTGCCAGCAGCCTCAGACTAGCGGGAGGGATGAACGAGCAGTACGTC. This sequence joins TRBV13 and TRBJ2-7; 14 positions match TRBD2. CDR3 length equals 16 residues. Trimming at V came to 5 bases and at J to 5 bases, leaving 8 bases not matched to a gene. CDR1 PRHDT and CDR2 FYEKMQ come from the germline V gene (reference sequence).

The chain has TRBV2 and TRBJ2-3, with 13 bases aligning to TRBD2. CDR1 SNHLY and CDR2 FYNNEI come from the germline V gene. V trimming: 5 bases; J trimming: 6 bases; junction bases outside the gene matches: 8. This CDR3 is built from 16 residues. As DNA, the CDR3 is TGTGCCAGCAGTTTACGGACTAGCGGGAGTTCCGATACGCAGTATTTT. This encodes CASSLRTSGSSDTQYF. Looking up the rest from reference TRBV2 and TRBJ2-3 gives the full variable domain: EPEVTQTPSHQVTQMGQEVILRCVPISNHLYFYWYRQILGQKVEFLVSFYNNEISEKSEIFDDQFSVERPDGSNFTLKIRSTKLEDSAMYFCASSLRTSGSSDTQYFGPGTRLTVL.

This sequence joins TRBV2 and TRBJ1-1; 7 bases align to TRBD1. This CDR3 contains 16 residues. Germline CDR1 reads SNHLY; CDR2 reads FYNNEI. Trimming took 0 bases from V and 0 from J; bases not matched to a gene: 4. The DNA of the CDR3 is TGTGCCAGCAGTGAAGCTGGGACAGTCATGAACACTGAAGCTTTCTTT. It specifies CASSEAGTVMNTEAFF.

This clone occurred once. This rearrangement joins TRBV4-1 to TRBJ2-7; 16 nucleotides line up with TRBD2. In germline, CDR1 is MGHRA, CDR2 YSYEKL. CDR3 size: 18 residues. The ends lost 4 bases at V and 4 bases at J; junction bases unmatched: 10. The CDR3 bases are TGCGCCAGCAGCCTGACTCCGGGACTAGCGGGAGGGCCTTACGAGCAGTACGTC. Protein sequence: CASSLTPGLAGGPYEQYV.